The T cell receptor (beta chain) under discussion was sequenced for a study of blood T cell repertoires in COVID-19. Across the study: The study drew acute and convalescent COVID-19 samples from the United States, Italy and Spain.

This CDR3 is built from 15 residues. Between the trimmed V and J ends, which lost 3 bases and 3 bases, there was a span of 14 bases. Germline V lookup: CDR1 LGHDT, CDR2 YNNKEL (reference sequence). As originally analysed: Estimation of nucleated cell counts was performed using reference gene primer amplification. Method: immunoSEQ multiplex PCR; TCRdb's copy keeps in-frame clones and lacks some. V and J calls and clone size are given by that table; D and trimming were obtained from the DNA. The table has approximately 94,000 clones, approximately 80% seen once. Material for sequencing was peripheral blood. The J gene is TRBJ1-1, the V gene TRBV3-1 (or the pseudogene TRBV3-2); weak D call: TRBD1 (5 bases). This receptor was identified in a man in his 70s with active or convalescent COVID-19. The CDR3 DNA reads as TGTGCCAGCAGCCAGGGACCCGGGAGGCACACTGAAGCTTTCTTT. Amino acids: CASSQGPGRHTEAFF.